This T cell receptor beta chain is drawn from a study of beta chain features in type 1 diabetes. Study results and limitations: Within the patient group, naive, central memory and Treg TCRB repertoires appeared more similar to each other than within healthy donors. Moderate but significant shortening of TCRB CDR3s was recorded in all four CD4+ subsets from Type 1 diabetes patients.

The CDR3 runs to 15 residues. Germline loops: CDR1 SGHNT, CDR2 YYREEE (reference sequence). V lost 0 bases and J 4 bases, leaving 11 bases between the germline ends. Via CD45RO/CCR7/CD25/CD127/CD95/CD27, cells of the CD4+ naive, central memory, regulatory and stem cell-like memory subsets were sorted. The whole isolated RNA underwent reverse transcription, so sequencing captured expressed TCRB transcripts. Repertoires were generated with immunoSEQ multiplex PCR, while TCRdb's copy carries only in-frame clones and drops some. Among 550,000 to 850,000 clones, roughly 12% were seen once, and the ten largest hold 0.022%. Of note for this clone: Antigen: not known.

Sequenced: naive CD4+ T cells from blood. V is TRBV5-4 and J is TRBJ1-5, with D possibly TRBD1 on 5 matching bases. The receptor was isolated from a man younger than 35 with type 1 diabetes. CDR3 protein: CASSLAGSENQPQHF. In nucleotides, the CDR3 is TGTGCCAGCAGCTTGGCAGGGTCTGAAAATCAGCCCCAGCATTTT.